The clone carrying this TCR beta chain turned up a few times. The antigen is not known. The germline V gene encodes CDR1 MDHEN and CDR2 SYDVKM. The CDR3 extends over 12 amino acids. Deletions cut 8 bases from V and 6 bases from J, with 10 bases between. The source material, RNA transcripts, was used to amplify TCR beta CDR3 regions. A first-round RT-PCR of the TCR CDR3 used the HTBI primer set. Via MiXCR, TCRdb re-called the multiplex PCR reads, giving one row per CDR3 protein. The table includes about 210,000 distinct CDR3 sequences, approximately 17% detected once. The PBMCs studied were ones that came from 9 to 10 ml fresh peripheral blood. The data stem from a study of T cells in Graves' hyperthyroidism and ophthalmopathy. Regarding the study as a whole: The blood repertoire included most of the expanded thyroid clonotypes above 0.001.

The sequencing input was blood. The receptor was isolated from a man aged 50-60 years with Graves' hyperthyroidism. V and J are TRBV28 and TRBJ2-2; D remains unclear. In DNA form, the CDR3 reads TGTGCCAGCGGTCCAAGGGCCGGGGAGCTGTTTTTT. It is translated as CASGPRAGELFF.